This TCR beta chain was identified in a study of technical replicates of blood from a handful of donors. Repertoires were generated with immunoSEQ multiplex PCR, while TCRdb's copy carries only in-frame clones and drops some. This sample carries over 65,000 clones, around 97% of them seen once, and the ten largest clones take 0.2% to 0.25%. Trimming removed 9 bases from V and 4 bases from J; junction bases left unmatched: 13. Germline values: CDR1 ENHRY, CDR2 SYGVKD. The CDR3 extends over 17 amino acids. Sequencing was performed on T cells isolated from PBMCs. The TCR originated in a human donor in good health. The chain carries TRBV10-3 and TRBJ2-6; 9 nucleotides line up with TRBD1. The CDR3 DNA is TGTGCCATAAGTCCACGGGACAGGGTCTCCGGGGCCAACGTCCTGACTTTC. It translates to CAISPRDRVSGANVLTF.